This TCR beta chain appears in the sequencing data of a study of cytomegalovirus exposure and HLA in healthy donors. The study, taken as a whole, reports: The study assumed roughly uniform donor sequencing depth for presence/absence analyses. Among the sequence variants, a highly shared cluster was likely an artifact of sequencing. It was shown in a later analysis that HLA-associated TCR beta chains were more clonally expanded than other, equally common chains.

Details on this clone: The antigen is not known. A read error may produce the germline difference seen at one junction end.

PCR used 60 Vbeta primers and 13 Jbeta primers. Sequenced by immunoSEQ multiplex PCR; TCRdb stores in-frame clones only, minus some. There are some 170,000 clones in the sample; about 75% occur only once, and approximately 3% lies in the top ten. The clonotype was recovered from a woman aged 50 to 60 in good health and CMV-seropositive. What was sequenced was PBMCs.

CDR3 amino acids: CASSGIGKGVGYGGYPF. The CDR3 DNA follows: TGTGCCAGCAGTGGAATCGGGAAGGGCGTTGGGTATGGTGGCTACCCCTTC. This chain uses TRBV2 with TRBJ1-2; D unresolved. This CDR3 contains 17 residues. Germline V CDR1 and CDR2: SNHLY, FYNNEI.